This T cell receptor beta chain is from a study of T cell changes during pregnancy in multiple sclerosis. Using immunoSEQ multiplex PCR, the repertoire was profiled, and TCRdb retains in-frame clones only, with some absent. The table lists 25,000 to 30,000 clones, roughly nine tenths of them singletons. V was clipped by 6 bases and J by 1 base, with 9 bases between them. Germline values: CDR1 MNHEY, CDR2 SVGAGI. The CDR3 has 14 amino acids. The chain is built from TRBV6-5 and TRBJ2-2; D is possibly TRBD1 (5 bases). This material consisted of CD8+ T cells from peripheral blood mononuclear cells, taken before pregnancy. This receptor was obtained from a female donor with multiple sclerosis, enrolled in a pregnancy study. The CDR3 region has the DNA TGTGCCAGCAGACTTACAGGGAACACCGGGGAGCTGTTTTTT. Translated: CASRLTGNTGELFF.